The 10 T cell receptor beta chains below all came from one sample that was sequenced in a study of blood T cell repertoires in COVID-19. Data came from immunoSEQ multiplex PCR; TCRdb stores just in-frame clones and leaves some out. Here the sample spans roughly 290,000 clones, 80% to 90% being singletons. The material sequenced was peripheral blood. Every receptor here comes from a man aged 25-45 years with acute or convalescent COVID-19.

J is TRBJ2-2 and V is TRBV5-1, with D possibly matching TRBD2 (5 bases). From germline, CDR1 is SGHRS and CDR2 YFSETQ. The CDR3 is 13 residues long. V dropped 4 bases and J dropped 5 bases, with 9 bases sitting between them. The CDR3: CASSPPGTGELFF. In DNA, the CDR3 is TGCGCCAGCAGCCCCCCGGGGACCGGGGAGCTGTTTTTT.

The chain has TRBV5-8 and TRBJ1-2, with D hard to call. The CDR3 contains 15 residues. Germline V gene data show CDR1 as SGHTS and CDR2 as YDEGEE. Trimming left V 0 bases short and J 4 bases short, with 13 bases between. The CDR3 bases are TGTGCCAGCAGCTTGGGTCTAGCCCACCGCTATGGCTACACCTTC. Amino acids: CASSLGLAHRYGYTF.

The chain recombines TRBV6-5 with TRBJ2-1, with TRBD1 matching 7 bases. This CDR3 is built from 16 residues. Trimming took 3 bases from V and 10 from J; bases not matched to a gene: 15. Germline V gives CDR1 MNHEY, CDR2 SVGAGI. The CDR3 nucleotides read TGTGCCAGCAGTTATTCGACAGGGTACCCGACTGGCGAGCAGTTCTTC. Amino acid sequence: CASSYSTGYPTGEQFF.

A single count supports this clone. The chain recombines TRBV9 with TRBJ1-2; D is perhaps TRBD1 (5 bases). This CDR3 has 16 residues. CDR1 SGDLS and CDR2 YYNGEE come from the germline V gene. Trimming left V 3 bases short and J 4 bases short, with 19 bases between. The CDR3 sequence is CASSAPPGDPGYGYTF. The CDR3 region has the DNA TGTGCCAGCAGCGCCCCCCCGGGGGACCCTGGCTATGGCTACACCTTC.

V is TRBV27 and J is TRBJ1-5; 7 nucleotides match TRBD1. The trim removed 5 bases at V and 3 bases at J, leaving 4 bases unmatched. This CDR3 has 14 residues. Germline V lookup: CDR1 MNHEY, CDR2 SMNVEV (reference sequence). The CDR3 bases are TGTGCCAGCAGTGGAGACAGGGCCAATCAGCCCCAGCATTTT. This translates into CASSGDRANQPQHF.

The CDR3: CASSTTGAPSEQYF. The CDR3 DNA follows: TGTGCCAGCAGTACGACAGGGGCCCCCAGCGAGCAGTACTTC. This chain links TRBV28 with TRBJ2-7; 8 bases line up with TRBD1. CDR1 is MDHEN, CDR2 SYDVKM, per germline. With 5 bases clipped from V and 6 bases from J, the junction kept 9 bases outside the gene matches. This CDR3 is 14 amino acids long.

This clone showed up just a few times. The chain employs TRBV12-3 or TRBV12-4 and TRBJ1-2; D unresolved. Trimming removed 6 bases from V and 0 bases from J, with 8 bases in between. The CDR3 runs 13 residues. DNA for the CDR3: TGTGCCAGCAGACCTACAGCTAACTATGGCTACACCTTC. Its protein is CASRPTANYGYTF.

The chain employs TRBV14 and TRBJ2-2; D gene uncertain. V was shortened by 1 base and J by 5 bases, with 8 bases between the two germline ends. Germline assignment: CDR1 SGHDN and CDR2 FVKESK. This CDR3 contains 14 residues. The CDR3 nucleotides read TGTGCCAGCAGCCAAGTTGGAGCGACCGGGGAGCTGTTTTTT. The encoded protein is CASSQVGATGELFF.

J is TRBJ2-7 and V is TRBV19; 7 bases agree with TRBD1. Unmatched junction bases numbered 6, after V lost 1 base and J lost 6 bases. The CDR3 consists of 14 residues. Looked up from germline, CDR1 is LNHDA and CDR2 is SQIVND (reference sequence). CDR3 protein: CASSIGGGEGEQYF. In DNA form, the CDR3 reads TGTGCCAGTAGTATAGGAGGGGGCGAAGGCGAGCAGTACTTC.

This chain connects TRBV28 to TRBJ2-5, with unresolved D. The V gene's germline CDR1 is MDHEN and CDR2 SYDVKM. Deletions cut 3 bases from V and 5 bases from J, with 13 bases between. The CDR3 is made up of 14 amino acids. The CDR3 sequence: CASSFLSKRETQYF. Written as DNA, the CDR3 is TGTGCCAGCAGTTTTCTCTCGAAACGGGAGACCCAGTACTTC.